The present entry profiles one T cell receptor (beta chain) with its context. Its antigen is undetermined. The CDR3 covers 20 residues. Deletions cut 2 bases from V and 0 bases from J, with 23 bases between. Germline CDR1 SGHAT, CDR2 FQNNGV. This sample was taken from a study of T cell repertoires in cytomegalovirus infection. In the study overall: The public TCR beta signatures pointed to both CMV infection and matching HLA type.

TCRdb passed the reads through MiXCR, listing each CDR3 protein once. This sample has about 230,000 distinct CDR3 sequences, with roughly 20% found just once. The study's findings and limits: Frequencies of public TCR beta families were cumulated, and this identified carriers of CMV plus the relevant HLA. Dominant in the ex vivo response were TCR beta clonotypes restricted by HLA-C and specific for CMV.

What was sequenced was CD8+ T cells from PBMCs. The sequence was obtained from a human donor in good health (CMV status not recorded). Some clones in this sample may be carry-over from other donors' samples. This chain links TRBV11-2 with TRBJ2-1; weak D call: TRBD1 (8 bases). This CDR3 is CASSLSPGGLRGNSYNEQFF. In DNA, the CDR3 is TGTGCCAGCAGCTTATCCCCAGGGGGCTTGCGGGGGAACTCCTACAATGAGCAGTTCTTC.